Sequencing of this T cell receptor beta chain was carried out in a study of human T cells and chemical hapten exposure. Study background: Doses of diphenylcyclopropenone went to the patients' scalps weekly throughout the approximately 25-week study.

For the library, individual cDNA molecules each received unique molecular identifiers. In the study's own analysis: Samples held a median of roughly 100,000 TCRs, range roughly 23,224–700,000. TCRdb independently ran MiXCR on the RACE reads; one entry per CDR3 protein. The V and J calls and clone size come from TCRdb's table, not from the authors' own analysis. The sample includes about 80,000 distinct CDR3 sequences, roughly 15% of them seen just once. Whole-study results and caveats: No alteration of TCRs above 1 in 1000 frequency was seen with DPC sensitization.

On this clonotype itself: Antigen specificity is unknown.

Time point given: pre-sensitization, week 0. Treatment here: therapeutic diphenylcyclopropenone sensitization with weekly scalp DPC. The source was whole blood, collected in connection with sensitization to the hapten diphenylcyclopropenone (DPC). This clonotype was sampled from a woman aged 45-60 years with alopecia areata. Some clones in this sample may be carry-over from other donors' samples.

The CDR3 DNA reads as TGTGCCAGCACCCCGTCGGGCAGGGGTGATTCACCCCTCCACTTT. Encoded protein: CASTPSGRGDSPLHF. The chain joins TRBV12-3 or TRBV12-4 to TRBJ1-6, with D perhaps TRBD1 (6 bases). CDR3 length: 15 residues. V was shortened by 7 bases and J by 8 bases, with 18 bases between the two germline ends.